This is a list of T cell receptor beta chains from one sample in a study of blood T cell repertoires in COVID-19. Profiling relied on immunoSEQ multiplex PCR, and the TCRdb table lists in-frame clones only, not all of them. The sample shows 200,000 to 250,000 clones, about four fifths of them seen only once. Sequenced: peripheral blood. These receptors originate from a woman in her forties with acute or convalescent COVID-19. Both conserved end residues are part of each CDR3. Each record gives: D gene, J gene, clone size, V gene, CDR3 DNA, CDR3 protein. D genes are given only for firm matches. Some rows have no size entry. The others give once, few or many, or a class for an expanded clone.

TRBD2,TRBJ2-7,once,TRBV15,TGTGCCACCAGCAAAGACATAGCGGGAGGGGCCTACGAGCAGTACTTC,CATSKDIAGGAYEQYF
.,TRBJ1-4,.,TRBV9,TGTGCCAGCAGCGTCTCGGGGTGGGGGGAGGAAAAACTGTTTTTT,CASSVSGWGEEKLFF
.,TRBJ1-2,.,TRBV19,TGTGCCAGTAGTCCGGGGTATGGTGGCTATGGCTACACCTTC,CASSPGYGGYGYTF
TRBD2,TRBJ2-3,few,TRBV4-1,TGCGCCAGCAGCCAAGCGGGACTAGGAACAGATACGCAGTATTTT,CASSQAGLGTDTQYF
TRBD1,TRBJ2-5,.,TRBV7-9,TGTGCCAGCAGCCCCCCTCGGGACAGGGGACAAGAGACCCAGTACTTC,CASSPPRDRGQETQYF
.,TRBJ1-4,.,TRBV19,TGTGCCAGTAGTATAGCAGCGCGGGAATCTTCTGAAAAACTGTTTTTT,CASSIAARESSEKLFF
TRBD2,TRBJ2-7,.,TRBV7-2,TGTGCCAGCAGCTTAGGGTGGTCTAGCGGTTCCTACGAGCAGTACTTC,CASSLGWSSGSYEQYF
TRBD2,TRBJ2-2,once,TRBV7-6,TGTGCCAGCAGCTTTCGGACTAGCGGGACGGACACCGGGGAGCTGTTTTTT,CASSFRTSGTDTGELFF
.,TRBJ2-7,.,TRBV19,TGTGCCAGTAGTATCTTGGTCGGGGACTACGAGCAGTACTTC,CASSILVGDYEQYF
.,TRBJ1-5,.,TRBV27,TGTGCCAGCAGTTTATCTGGGAGAGTGTACAATCAGCCCCAGCATTTT,CASSLSGRVYNQPQHF
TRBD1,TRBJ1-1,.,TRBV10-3,TGTGCCATCAGAGCGACAGGGGACGGGAACACTGAAGCTTTCTTT,CAIRATGDGNTEAFF
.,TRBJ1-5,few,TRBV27,TGTGCCAATCCCGGACAAGGGTGTTATAGCAATCAGCCCCAGCATTTT,CANPGQGCYSNQPQHF
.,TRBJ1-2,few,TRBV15,TGTGCCACCAGCAAGGAAAAACGGGTGAACTATGGCTACACCTTC,CATSKEKRVNYGYTF
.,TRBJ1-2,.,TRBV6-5,TGTGCCAGCAGCCGGGACCTGGGGGGCTATGGCTACACCTTC,CASSRDLGGYGYTF
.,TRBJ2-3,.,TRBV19,TGTGCCAGTGCTGACTTGGCAGATACGCAGTATTTT,CASADLADTQYF
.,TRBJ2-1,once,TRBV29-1,TGCAGCGTTGGTAACAATGAGCAGTTCTTC,CSVGNNEQFF
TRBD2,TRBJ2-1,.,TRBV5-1,TGCGCCAGCAGCATTACACTAGCGGGGGCCACGAATGAGCAGTTCTTC,CASSITLAGATNEQFF
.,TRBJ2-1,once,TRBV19,TGTGCCAGTAGTATAAGGCGGGTCTCGGATGAGCAGTTCTTC,CASSIRRVSDEQFF
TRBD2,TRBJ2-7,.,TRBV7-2,TGTGCCAGCAGCCCCGGGACTAGCGGGAATAAGCAGTACTTC,CASSPGTSGNKQYF
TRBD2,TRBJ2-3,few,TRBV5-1,TGCGCCAGCAGCCCGGGGGGGGACACAGATACGCAGTATTTT,CASSPGGDTDTQYF
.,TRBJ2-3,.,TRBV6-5,TGTGCCAGCACGTTCCGGGTTGGCGCAGATACGCAGTATTTT,CASTFRVGADTQYF
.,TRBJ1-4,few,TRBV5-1,TGCGCCAGCAGCTTGGCAGATGAAAAACTGTTTTTT,CASSLADEKLFF
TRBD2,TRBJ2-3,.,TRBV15,TGTGCCACCAGCAGAGGAGGGACTAGCGGGAGAAACGCAGATACGCAGTATTTT,CATSRGGTSGRNADTQYF
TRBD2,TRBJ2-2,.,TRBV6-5,TGTGCCAGCAGTTGGCTAGCGGGGGGAAAGGGGGAGCTGTTTTTT,CASSWLAGGKGELFF
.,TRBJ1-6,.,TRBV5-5,TGTGCCAGCAGCTCTAGTCGGGATCTATGGAGCTCCTATAATTCACCCCTCCACTTT,CASSSSRDLWSSYNSPLHF
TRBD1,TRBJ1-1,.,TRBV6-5,TGTGCCAGCAGTTACAGAAGGGGACAGGGGAGCGCTGAAGCTTTCTTT,CASSYRRGQGSAEAFF
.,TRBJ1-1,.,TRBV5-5,TGTGCCAGCAGCTTGTCTTCAGGGTTTTTCACTGAAGCTTTCTTT,CASSLSSGFFTEAFF
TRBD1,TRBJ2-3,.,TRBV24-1,TGTGCCACCAGTGGTAACAGGGGGTATACGCAGTATTTT,CATSGNRGYTQYF
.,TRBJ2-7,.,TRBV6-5,TGTGCCAGCTCGGAGGGGTCGTACTACGAGCAGTACTTC,CASSEGSYYEQYF
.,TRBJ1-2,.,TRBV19,TGTGCCAGTAGTTTAACAGCCCTATATGGCTACACCTTC,CASSLTALYGYTF
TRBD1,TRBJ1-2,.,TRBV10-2,TGCGCCAGCAGTGGGACAGGGTATGGCTACACCTTC,CASSGTGYGYTF
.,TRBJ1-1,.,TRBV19,TGTGCCAGTAGTAAGGGGGTCCCTGAAGCTTTCTTT,CASSKGVPEAFF
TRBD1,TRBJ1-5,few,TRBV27,TGTGCCAGTACTGGGACAGTGGGTGGGCCCCAGCATTTT,CASTGTVGGPQHF
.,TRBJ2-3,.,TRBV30,TGTGCCTGGAGTGTAAAGGCGGGCACAGATACGCAGTATTTT,CAWSVKAGTDTQYF
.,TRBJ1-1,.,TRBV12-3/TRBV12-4,TGTGCCAGCAGTTTTGAGGGAGGTGAAGCTTTCTTT,CASSFEGGEAFF
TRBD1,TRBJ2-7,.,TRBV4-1,TGCGCCAGCAGCTTCCAGGGGGAATCGTCGTACGAGCAGTACTTC,CASSFQGESSYEQYF
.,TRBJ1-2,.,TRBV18,TGTGCCAGCTCACCTGGACGGGAGTATGGCTACACCTTC,CASSPGREYGYTF
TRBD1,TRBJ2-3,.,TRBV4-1,TGCGCCAGCAGCCAAGACAGGGGGATCACAGATACGCAGTATTTT,CASSQDRGITDTQYF
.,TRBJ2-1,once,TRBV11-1,TGTGCCAGCAGCTTGGCGGAGGCCTCCTACAATGAGCAGTTCTTC,CASSLAEASYNEQFF
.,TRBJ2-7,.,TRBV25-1,TGTGCCAGCAGTGAATCCACGTCGGCGGGGGCGAACTACGAGCAGTACTTC,CASSESTSAGANYEQYF
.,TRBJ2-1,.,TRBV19,TGTGCCAGTAGTGCAGGGCCTTTTGCCAATGAGCAGTTCTTC,CASSAGPFANEQFF
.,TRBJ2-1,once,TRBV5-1,TGCGCCAGCAGCTTTAATTTGCTAGCAGGATACAATGAGCAGTTCTTC,CASSFNLLAGYNEQFF
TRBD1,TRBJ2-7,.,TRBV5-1,TGCGCCAGCAGCTCCCCGGACAGGTTTCAGGACGAGCAGTACTTC,CASSSPDRFQDEQYF
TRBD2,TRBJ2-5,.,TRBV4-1,TGCGCCAGCAAAGGTAGCGGGAGAGGACAAGAGACCCAGTACTTC,CASKGSGRGQETQYF
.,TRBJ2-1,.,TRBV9,TGTGCCAGCAGCGTATCGGCAGCCGAGGGTGGGCAGTTCTTC,CASSVSAAEGGQFF
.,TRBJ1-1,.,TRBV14,TGTGCCAGCAGCCGCCTGGAGCTGAACACTGAAGCTTTCTTT,CASSRLELNTEAFF